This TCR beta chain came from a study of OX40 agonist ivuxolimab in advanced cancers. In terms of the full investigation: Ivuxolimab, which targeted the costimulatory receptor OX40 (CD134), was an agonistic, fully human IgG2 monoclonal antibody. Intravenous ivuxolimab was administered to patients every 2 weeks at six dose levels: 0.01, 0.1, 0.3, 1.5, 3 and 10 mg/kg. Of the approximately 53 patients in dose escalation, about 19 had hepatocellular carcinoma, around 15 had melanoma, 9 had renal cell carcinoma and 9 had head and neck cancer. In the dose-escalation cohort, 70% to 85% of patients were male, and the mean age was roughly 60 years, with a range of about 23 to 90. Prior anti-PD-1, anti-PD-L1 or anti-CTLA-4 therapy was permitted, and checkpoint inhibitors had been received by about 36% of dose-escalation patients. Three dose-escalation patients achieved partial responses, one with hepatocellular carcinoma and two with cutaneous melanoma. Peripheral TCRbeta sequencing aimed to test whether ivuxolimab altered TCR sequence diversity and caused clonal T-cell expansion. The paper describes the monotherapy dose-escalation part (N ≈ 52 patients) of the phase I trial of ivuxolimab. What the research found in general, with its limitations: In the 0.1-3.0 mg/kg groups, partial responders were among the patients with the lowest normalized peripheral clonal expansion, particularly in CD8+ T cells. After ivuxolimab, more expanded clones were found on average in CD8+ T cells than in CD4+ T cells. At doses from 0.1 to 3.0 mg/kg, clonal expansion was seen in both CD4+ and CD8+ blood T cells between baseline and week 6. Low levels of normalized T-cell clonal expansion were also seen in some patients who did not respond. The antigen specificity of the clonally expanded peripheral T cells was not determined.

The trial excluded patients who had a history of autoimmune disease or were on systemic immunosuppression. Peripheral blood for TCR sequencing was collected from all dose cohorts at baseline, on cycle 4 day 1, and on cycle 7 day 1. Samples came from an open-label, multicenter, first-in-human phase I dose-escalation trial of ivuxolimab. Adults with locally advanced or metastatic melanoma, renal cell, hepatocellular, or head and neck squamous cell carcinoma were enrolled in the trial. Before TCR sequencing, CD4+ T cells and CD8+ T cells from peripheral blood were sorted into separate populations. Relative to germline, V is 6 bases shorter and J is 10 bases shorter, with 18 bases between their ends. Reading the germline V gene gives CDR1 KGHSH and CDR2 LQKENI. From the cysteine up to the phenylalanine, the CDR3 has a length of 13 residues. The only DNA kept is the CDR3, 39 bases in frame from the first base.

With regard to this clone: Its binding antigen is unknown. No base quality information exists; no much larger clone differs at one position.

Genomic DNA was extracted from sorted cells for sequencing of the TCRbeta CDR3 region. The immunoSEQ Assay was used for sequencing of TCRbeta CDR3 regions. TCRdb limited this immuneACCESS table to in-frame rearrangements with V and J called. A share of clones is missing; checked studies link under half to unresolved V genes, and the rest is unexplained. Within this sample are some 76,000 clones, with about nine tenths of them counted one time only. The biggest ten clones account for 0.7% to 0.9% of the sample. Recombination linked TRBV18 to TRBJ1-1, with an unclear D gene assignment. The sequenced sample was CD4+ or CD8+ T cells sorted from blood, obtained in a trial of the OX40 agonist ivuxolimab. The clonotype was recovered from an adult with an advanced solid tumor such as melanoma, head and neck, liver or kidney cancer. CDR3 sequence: CASSPTGREGAFF. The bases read TGTGCCAGCTCGCCAACGGGAAGAGAAGGAGCTTTCTTT. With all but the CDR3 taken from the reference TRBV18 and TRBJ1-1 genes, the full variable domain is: NAGVMQNPRHLVRRRGQEARLRCSPMKGHSHVYWYRQLPEEGLKFMVYLQKENIIDESGMPKERFSAEFPKEGPSILRIQQVVRGDSAAYFCASSPTGREGAFFGQGTRLTVV.